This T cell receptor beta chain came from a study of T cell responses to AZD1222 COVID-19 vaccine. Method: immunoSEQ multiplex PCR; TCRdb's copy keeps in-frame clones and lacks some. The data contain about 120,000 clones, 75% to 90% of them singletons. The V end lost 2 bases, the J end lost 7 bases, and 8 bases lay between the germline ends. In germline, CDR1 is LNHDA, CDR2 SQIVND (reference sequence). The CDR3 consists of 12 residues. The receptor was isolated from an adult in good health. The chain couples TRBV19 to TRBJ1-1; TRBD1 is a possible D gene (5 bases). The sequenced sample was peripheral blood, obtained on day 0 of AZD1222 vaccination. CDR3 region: CASSIRTGEAFF. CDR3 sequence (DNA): TGTGCCAGTAGTATAAGAACAGGTGAAGCTTTCTTT. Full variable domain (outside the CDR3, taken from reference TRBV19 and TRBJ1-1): DGGITQSPKYLFRKEGQNVTLSCEQNLNHDAMYWYRQDPGQGLRLIYYSQIVNDFQKGDIAEGYSVSREKKESFPLTVTSAQKNPTAFYLCASSIRTGEAFFGQGTRLTVV.